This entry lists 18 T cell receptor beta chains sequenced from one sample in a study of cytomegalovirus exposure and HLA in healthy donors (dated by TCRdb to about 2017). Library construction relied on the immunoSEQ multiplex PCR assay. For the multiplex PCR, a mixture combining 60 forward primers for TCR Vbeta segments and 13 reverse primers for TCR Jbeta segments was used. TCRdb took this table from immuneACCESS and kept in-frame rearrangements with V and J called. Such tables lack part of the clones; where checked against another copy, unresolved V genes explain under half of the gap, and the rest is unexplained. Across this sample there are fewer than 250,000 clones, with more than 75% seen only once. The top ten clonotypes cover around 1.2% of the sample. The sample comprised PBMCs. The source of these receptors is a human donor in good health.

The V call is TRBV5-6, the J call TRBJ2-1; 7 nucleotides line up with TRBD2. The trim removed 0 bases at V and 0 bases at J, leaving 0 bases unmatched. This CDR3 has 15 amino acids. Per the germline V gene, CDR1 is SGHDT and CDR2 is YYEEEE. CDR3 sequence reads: CASSLGGSSYNEQFF. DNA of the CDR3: TGTGCCAGCAGCTTGGGCGGGAGCTCCTACAATGAGCAGTTCTTC.

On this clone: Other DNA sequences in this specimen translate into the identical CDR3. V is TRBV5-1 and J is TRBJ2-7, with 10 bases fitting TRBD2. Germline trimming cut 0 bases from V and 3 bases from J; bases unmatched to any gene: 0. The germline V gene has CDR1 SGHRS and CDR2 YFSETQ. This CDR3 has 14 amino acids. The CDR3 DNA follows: TGCGCCAGCAGCTTGGGGACTAGCGGCTACGAGCAGTACTTC. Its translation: CASSLGTSGYEQYF.

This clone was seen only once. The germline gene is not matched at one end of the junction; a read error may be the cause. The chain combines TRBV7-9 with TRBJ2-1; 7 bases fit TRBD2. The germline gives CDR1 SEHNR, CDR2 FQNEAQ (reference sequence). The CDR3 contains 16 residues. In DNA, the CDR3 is TGTTCCAGCAGCCTCCCTAGCGGAGCTACCGGCAATGAGCAGTTCTTC. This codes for CSSSLPSGATGNEQFF. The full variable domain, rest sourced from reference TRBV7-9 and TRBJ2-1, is DTGVSQNPRHKITKRGQNVTFRCDPISEHNRLYWYRQTLGQGPEFLTYFQNEAQLEKSRLLSDRFSAERPKGSFSTLEIQRTEQGDSAMYLCSSSLPSGATGNEQFFGPGTRLTVL.

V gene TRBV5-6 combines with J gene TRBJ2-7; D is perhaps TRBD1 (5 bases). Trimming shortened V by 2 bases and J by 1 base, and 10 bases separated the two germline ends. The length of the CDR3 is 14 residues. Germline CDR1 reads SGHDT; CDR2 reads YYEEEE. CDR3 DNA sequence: TGTGCCAGCAGCTTTGGGCAGGGATCCTACGAGCAGTACTTC. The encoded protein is CASSFGQGSYEQYF.

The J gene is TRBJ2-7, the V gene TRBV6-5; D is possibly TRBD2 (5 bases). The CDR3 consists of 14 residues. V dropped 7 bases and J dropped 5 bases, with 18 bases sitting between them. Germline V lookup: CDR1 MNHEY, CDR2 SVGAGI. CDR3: CASNSRVPTDEQYF. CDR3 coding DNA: TGTGCCAGCAATTCGCGGGTACCCACTGACGAGCAGTACTTC.

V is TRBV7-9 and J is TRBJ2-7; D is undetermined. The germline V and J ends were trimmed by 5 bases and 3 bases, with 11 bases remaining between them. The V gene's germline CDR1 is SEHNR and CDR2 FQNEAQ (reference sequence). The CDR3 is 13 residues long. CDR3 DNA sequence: TGTGCCAGCAGCGCGGCCCCCGTCTACGAGCAGTACTTC. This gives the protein CASSAAPVYEQYF. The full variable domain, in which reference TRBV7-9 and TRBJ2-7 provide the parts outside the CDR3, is DTGVSQNPRHKITKRGQNVTFRCDPISEHNRLYWYRQTLGQGPEFLTYFQNEAQLEKSRLLSDRFSAERPKGSFSTLEIQRTEQGDSAMYLCASSAAPVYEQYFGPGTRLTVT.

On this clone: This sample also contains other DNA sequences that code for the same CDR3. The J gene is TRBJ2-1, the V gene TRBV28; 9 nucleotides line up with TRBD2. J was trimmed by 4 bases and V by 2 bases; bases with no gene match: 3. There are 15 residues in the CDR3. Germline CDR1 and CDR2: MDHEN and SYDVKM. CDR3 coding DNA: TGTGCCAGCAGTTTAGCGGGAGGGCTTTACAATGAGCAGTTCTTC. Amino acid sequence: CASSLAGGLYNEQFF.

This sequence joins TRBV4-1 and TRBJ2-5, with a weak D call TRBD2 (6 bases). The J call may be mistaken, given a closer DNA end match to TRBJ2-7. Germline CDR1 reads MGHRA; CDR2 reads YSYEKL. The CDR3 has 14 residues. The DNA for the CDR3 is TGCGCCAGCAGCCAAGCGGAGACTAGCTACGAGCAGTACTTC. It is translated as CASSQAETSYEQYF.

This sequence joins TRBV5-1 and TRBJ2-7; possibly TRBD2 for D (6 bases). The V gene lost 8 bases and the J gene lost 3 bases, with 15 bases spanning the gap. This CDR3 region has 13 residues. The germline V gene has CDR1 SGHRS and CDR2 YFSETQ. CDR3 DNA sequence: TGCGCCAGTCACCGGGACGGGGGCTACGAGCAGTACTTC. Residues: CASHRDGGYEQYF.

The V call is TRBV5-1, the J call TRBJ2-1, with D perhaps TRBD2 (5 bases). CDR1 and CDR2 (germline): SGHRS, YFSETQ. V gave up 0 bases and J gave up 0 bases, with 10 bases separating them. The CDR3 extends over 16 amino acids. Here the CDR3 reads CASSLDPGISYNEQFF. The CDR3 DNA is TGCGCCAGCAGCTTGGATCCGGGAATCTCCTACAATGAGCAGTTCTTC.

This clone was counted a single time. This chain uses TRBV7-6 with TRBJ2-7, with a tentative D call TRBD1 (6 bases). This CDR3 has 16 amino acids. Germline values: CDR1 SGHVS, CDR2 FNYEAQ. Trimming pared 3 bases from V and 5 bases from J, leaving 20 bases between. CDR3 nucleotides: TGTGCCAGCAGCTTGCGTTACAGGGCTTCTCACCACGAGCAGTACTTC. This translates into CASSLRYRASHHEQYF.

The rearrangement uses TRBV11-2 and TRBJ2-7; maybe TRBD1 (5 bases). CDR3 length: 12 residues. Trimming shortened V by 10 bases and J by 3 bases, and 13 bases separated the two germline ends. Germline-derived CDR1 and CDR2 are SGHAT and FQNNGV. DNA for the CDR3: TGTGCCACCTCCCTCCAGGGCTACGAGCAGTACTTC. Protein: CATSLQGYEQYF.

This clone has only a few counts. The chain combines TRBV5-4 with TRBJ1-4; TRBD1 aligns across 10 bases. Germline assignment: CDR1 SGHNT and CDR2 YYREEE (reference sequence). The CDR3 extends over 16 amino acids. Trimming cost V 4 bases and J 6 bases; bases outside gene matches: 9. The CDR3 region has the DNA TGTGCCAGCAGCCCAGACAGGGGGCTAGGGGATGAAAAACTGTTTTTT. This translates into CASSPDRGLGDEKLFF.

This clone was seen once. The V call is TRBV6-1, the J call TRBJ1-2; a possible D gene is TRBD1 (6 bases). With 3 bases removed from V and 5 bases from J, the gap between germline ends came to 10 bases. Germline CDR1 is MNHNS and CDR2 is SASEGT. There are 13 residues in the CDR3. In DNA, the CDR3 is TGTGCCAGCAGTGACAGGGGCGGGTATGGCTACACCTTC. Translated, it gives CASSDRGGYGYTF.

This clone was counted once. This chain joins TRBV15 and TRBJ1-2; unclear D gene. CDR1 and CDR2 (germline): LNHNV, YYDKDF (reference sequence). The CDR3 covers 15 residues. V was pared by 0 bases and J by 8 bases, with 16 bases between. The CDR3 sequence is CATSRDAAGPSGYTF. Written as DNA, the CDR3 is TGTGCCACCAGCAGAGATGCCGCGGGCCCCAGCGGCTACACCTTC.

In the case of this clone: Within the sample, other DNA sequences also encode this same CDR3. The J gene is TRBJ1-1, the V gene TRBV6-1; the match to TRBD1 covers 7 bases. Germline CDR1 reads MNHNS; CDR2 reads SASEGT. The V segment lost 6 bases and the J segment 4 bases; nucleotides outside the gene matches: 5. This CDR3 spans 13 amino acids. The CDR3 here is CASSRDRATEAFF. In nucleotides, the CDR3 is TGTGCCAGCAGCCGCGACAGGGCCACTGAAGCTTTCTTT.

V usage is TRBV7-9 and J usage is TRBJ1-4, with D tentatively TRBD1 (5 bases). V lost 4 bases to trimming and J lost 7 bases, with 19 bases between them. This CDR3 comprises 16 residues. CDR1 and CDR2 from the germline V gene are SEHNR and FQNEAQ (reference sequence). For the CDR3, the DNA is TGTGCCAGCAGCTCCATAAAGGACACTTTCGCTGAAAAACTGTTTTTT. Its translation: CASSSIKDTFAEKLFF.

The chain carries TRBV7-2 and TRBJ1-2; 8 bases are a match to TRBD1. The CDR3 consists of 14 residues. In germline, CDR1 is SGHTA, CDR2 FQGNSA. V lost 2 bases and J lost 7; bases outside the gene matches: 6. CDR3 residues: CASSLIQGASGYTF. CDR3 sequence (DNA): TGTGCCAGCAGCTTAATCCAGGGGGCTAGTGGCTACACCTTC.